Each of the 25 T cell receptor beta chains below was sequenced from the same sample in a study of response to subunit inactivated influenza vaccine. TCRdb fed the RT-PCR reads into MiXCR, producing one record per CDR3 protein. Of about 540,000 distinct CDR3 sequences listed, about 14% were seen once; the top ten hold around 10%. The sequences come from PBMCs from blood, collected 12 days after vaccination. These TCRs come from a man aged 45-65 years who received an inactivated influenza vaccine.

J is TRBJ1-2 and V is TRBV7-2; D is possibly TRBD1 (5 bases). V was shortened by 6 bases and J by 4 bases, with 15 bases between the two germline ends. CDR3 size: 14 residues. CDR1 is SGHTA, CDR2 FQGNSA, per germline. The CDR3 region is CASRSSRDSYGYTF. CDR3 nucleotides: TGTGCCAGCAGATCAAGTCGGGACTCCTATGGCTACACCTTC. Filled out from reference TRBV7-2 and TRBJ1-2, the complete variable domain reads GAGVSQSPSNKVTEKGKDVELRCDPISGHTALYWYRQSLGQGLEFLIYFQGNSAPDKSGLPSDRFSAERTGGSVSTLTIQRTQQEDSAVYLCASRSSRDSYGYTFGSGTRLTVV.

This chain uses TRBV6-5 with TRBJ2-5, with a tentative D call TRBD2 (6 bases). The ends were cut back, 2 bases at V and 3 bases at J, with 13 bases in the middle. Per germline, CDR1 MNHEY and CDR2 SVGAGI. The CDR3 sequence is 15 residues long. DNA for the CDR3: TGTGCCAGCAGTTACGTATCGGGAGCGGAAGAGACCCAGTACTTC. Its translation is CASSYVSGAEETQYF.

This clonotype was seen a few times. The chain uses TRBV20-1 and TRBJ2-7; 11 nucleotides line up with TRBD1. This CDR3 is 13 amino acids long. The J segment lost 3 bases and the V segment lost 5 bases, leaving 3 bases of the junction unmatched. Per the germline V gene, CDR1 is DFQATT and CDR2 is SNEGSKA (reference sequence). This CDR3 is CSAPDRGHYEQYF. As DNA, the CDR3 is TGCAGTGCTCCGGACAGGGGGCACTACGAGCAGTACTTC.

J is TRBJ1-2 and V is TRBV12-3 or TRBV12-4; 7 bases map to TRBD1. V shed 5 bases, J shed 8 bases, and the junction held 8 bases outside the gene matches. The CDR3 has 13 amino acids. The CDR3 nucleotides are TGTGCCAGCAGTCCACCTGGACAGGTGGGCTACACCTTC. Its translation: CASSPPGQVGYTF.

The chain has TRBV10-3 and TRBJ1-5, with D unresolved. This CDR3 comprises 14 residues. V lost 8 bases and J lost 9, with 20 bases in between. CDR1 and CDR2 from the germline V gene are ENHRY and SYGVKD. CDR3 protein: CAIGLDGMIGPQHF. The CDR3 coding sequence is TGTGCCATCGGTTTAGACGGAATGATCGGGCCCCAGCATTTT.

This clonotype was found a few times. The chain recombines TRBV12-3 or TRBV12-4 with TRBJ2-5; D is perhaps TRBD1 or TRBD2 (6 bases each). Trimming removed 5 bases from V and 4 bases from J, with 17 bases in between. This CDR3 is built from 15 residues. The chain's CDR3 is CASSLPEGGLETQYF. Written as DNA, the CDR3 is TGTGCCAGCAGTCTTCCCGAAGGGGGGCTAGAGACCCAGTACTTC.

This chain joins TRBV20-1 and TRBJ2-7; TRBD2 matches 12 bases. With V trimmed by 6 bases and J by 2 bases, 5 bases remained unmatched. The CDR3 contains 14 residues. Germline V CDR1 and CDR2: DFQATT, SNEGSKA (reference sequence). CDR3 nucleotide sequence: TGCAGTGCCATGACTAGCGGGAGACCCTACGAGCAGTACTTC. Translating gives CSAMTSGRPYEQYF.

In its sample, this clonotype was seen once. This chain joins TRBV4-3 and TRBJ2-3; D not resolved. The germline gives CDR1 LGHNA, CDR2 YSLEER. CDR3 length: 13 amino acids. Between the trimmed V and J ends, which lost 0 bases and 4 bases, there was a span of 5 bases. The CDR3 region has the DNA TGCGCCAGCAGCCAAGACCTTCCAGATACGCAGTATTTT. Encoded protein: CASSQDLPDTQYF.

This clonotype was detected only a few times. This chain uses TRBV13 with TRBJ2-7; no definite D call. This CDR3 has 13 residues. Germline V gene lookup returns CDR1 PRHDT and CDR2 FYEKMQ (reference sequence). The V end lost 5 bases, the J end lost 5 bases, and 13 bases lay between the germline ends. Here the CDR3 reads CASSPFKPHEQYF. CDR3 DNA: TGTGCCAGCAGCCCCTTTAAGCCCCACGAGCAGTACTTC. Full variable domain (missing parts from reference TRBV13 and TRBJ2-7): AAGVIQSPRHLIKEKRETATLKCYPIPRHDTVYWYQQGPGQDPQFLISFYEKMQSDKGSIPDRFSAQQFSDYHSELNMSSLELGDSALYFCASSPFKPHEQYFGPGTRLTVT.

This clonotype was detected a few times. DNA for the CDR3: TGTGCCAGCTCACCACCGGCGAGAGACCTCTTCTCCTACGAGCAGTACTTC. Translation: CASSPPARDLFSYEQYF. The gene calls are TRBV18 and TRBJ2-7, with D uncertain. The germline V and J ends were trimmed by 0 bases and 0 bases, with 15 bases remaining between them. The CDR3 spans 17 residues. Germline CDR1 and CDR2: KGHSH and LQKENI.

The V gene is TRBV5-5, the J gene TRBJ1-2; D perhaps matches TRBD1 (5 bases). Germline V gene sequence: CDR1 SGHKS, CDR2 YYEKEE (reference sequence). The CDR3 sequence is 16 residues long. V dropped 1 base and J dropped 7 bases, with 20 bases sitting between them. Here the CDR3 reads CASSLIEQGSLSGYTF. The CDR3 region has the DNA TGTGCCAGCAGCTTGATAGAGCAGGGAAGTTTGAGTGGCTACACCTTC.

This clonotype was counted only a few times. The J gene is TRBJ1-4, the V gene TRBV4-1, with 9 positions matching TRBD1. Looked up from germline, CDR1 is MGHRA and CDR2 is YSYEKL. J gave up 8 bases and V 2 bases, and 6 bases lay outside the gene matches. CDR3 length: 15 amino acids. Written as DNA, the CDR3 is TGCGCCAGCAGCCAACAACAGGGGGCGTTCGAAAAACTGTTTTTT. It translates to CASSQQQGAFEKLFF.

This clonotype has a handful of counts. The chain carries TRBV6-5 and TRBJ2-2, with 8 bases aligning to TRBD1. After removal of 3 bases from V and 3 bases from J, the junction contained 6 bases not matched to a gene. There are 16 residues in the CDR3. Germline V lookup: CDR1 MNHEY, CDR2 SVGAGI. The CDR3 nucleotides are TGTGCCAGCAGTTATACCATGACAGGGGACACCGGGGAGCTGTTTTTT. Amino acids: CASSYTMTGDTGELFF.

The gene calls are TRBV20-1 and TRBJ2-1; 15 bases are a match to TRBD2. V shed 6 bases and J 0 bases; nucleotides not matched to a gene: 3. The germline V gene encodes CDR1 DFQATT and CDR2 SNEGSKA (reference sequence). CDR3 length equals 16 residues. The CDR3 loop is CSAKGLAGGSYNEQFF. CDR3 nucleotides: TGCAGTGCCAAGGGACTAGCGGGAGGCTCCTACAATGAGCAGTTCTTC.

This clonotype was seen only a few times. DNA of the CDR3: TGTGCCAGCAGTTTTGGCCCCTCGGGGACTAGCGGGAGCGACACCGGGGAGCTGTTTTTT. It is translated as CASSFGPSGTSGSDTGELFF. This chain connects TRBV12-3 or TRBV12-4 to TRBJ2-2; TRBD2 agrees at 14 bases. The length of the CDR3 is 20 residues. Losses at the gene ends were 3 bases for V and 3 bases for J; bases not matched to a gene: 12.

The V and J genes are TRBV7-8 and TRBJ2-1, with D possibly called TRBD1 or TRBD2 (6 bases each). V was pared by 4 bases and J by 3 bases, with 10 bases between. The germline V gene has CDR1 SGHVS and CDR2 FQNEAQ. The CDR3 length is 14 residues. In DNA, the CDR3 is TGTGCCAGCAGCTCCCGGGGGCTCTACAATGAGCAGTTCTTC. It specifies CASSSRGLYNEQFF.

The V gene is TRBV5-1, the J gene TRBJ2-3; D may be TRBD1 (6 bases). V was trimmed by 5 bases and J by 2 bases, leaving 18 bases between them. CDR1 is SGHRS and CDR2 is YFSETQ in the germline V gene. The length of the CDR3 is 16 residues. CDR3 bases: TGCGCCAGCAGTCCGTGGGGGCGGGCCGACACAGATACGCAGTATTTT. It codes for CASSPWGRADTDTQYF.

This clonotype was seen only a few times. This chain connects TRBV6-2 or TRBV6-3 to TRBJ2-2; either TRBD1 or TRBD2 may supply D (5 bases each). Per the germline V gene, CDR1 is MNHEY and CDR2 is SVGEGT. V lost 2 bases and J lost 0, with 19 bases in between. The length of the CDR3 is 19 residues. Here the CDR3 reads CASSYPGYGTDSNTGELFF. The CDR3 DNA sequence: TGTGCCAGCAGTTACCCAGGCTATGGGACGGACTCGAACACCGGGGAGCTGTTTTTT.

The V call is TRBV7-8, the J call TRBJ1-1, with D perhaps matching TRBD1 (6 bases). This CDR3 region has 18 residues. The germline CDR1 and CDR2 sequences are SGHVS and FQNEAQ. V lost 1 base and J 1 base, leaving 19 bases between the germline ends. The CDR3 region is CASSLGGGGLTRNTEAFF. Here the CDR3 DNA reads TGTGCCAGCAGCTTAGGGGGAGGGGGATTGACTCGGAACACTGAAGCTTTCTTT.

This sequence joins TRBV12-3 or TRBV12-4 and TRBJ1-5, with D possibly matching TRBD1 (5 bases). This CDR3 is 17 amino acids long. Trimming pared 3 bases from V and 7 bases from J, leaving 22 bases between. The CDR3 sequence is CASSLMGGAGMGQPQHF. The CDR3 DNA is TGTGCCAGCAGTTTGATGGGAGGGGCAGGGATGGGCCAGCCCCAGCATTTT.

This chain joins TRBV20-1 and TRBJ2-5; D ambiguous. Trimming stripped 0 bases from V and 5 bases from J, with 7 bases between. Per the germline V gene, CDR1 is DFQATT and CDR2 is SNEGSKA (reference sequence). This CDR3 spans 12 amino acids. The CDR3 DNA is TGCAGTGCTAGAGATACGTGGGAGACCCAGTACTTC. Translating gives CSARDTWETQYF.

This clonotype has only a few counts. The chain employs TRBV12-5 and TRBJ2-1, with TRBD2 identical over 11 bases. The junction had 10 bases not matched to a gene; V was cut back by 2 bases and J by 4 bases. CDR1 is LGHNT, CDR2 FRNRAP, per germline. CDR3 length: 18 residues. CDR3 sequence reads: CASGLLAGGTFLYNEQFF. The DNA for the CDR3 is TGTGCTAGTGGTTTGCTAGCGGGAGGAACCTTCCTATACAATGAGCAGTTCTTC.

The chain uses TRBV6-2 or TRBV6-3 and TRBJ1-4; no firm D call. This CDR3 is 15 amino acids long. The V gene lost 9 bases and the J gene lost 7 bases, with 21 bases spanning the gap. Germline CDR1 and CDR2: MNHEY and SVGEGT. CDR3 sequence (DNA): TGTGCCAGAGAACTTGTGCGGACGGCGAGTGAAAAACTGTTTTTT. It specifies CARELVRTASEKLFF.

The gene calls are TRBV6-5 and TRBJ2-5, with 10 bases aligning to TRBD1. Germline trimming cut 2 bases from V and 3 bases from J; bases unmatched to any gene: 0. The CDR3 spans 14 residues. Germline CDR1 MNHEY, CDR2 SVGAGI. This chain's CDR3 is CASSYGTGEETQYF. CDR3 in DNA: TGTGCCAGCAGTTACGGGACAGGGGAAGAGACCCAGTACTTC.

This clonotype was observed a few times. J is TRBJ2-3 and V is TRBV24-1; 14 bases map to TRBD2. CDR1 is KGHDR and CDR2 is SFDVKD in the germline V gene. The CDR3 has 16 amino acids. Losses at the gene ends were 9 bases for V and 2 bases for J; bases not matched to a gene: 6. The CDR3 DNA reads TGTGCCACCGCCCGGACTAGCGGGAGGATCACAGATACGCAGTATTTT. It encodes CATARTSGRITDTQYF.